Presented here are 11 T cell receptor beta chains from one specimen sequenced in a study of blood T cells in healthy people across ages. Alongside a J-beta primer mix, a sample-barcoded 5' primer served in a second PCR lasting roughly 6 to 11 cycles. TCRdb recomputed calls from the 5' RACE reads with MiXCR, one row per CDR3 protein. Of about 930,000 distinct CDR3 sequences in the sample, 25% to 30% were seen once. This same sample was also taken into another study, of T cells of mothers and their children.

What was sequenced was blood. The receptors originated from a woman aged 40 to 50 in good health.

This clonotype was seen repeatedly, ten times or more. The CDR3 nucleotides read TGTGCCATCAGTGAGATGACAGGGGCTCTCTATGGCTACACCTTC. Protein: CAISEMTGALYGYTF. The rearrangement links TRBV10-3 to TRBJ1-2, with TRBD1 matching over 8 bases. The junction had 6 bases not matched to a gene; V was cut back by 2 bases and J by 4 bases. The CDR3 has 15 residues. In germline, CDR1 is ENHRY, CDR2 SYGVKD.

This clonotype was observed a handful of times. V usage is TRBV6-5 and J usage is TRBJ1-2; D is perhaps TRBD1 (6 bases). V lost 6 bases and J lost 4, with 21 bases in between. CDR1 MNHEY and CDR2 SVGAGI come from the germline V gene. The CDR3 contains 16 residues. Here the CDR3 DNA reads TGTGCCAGCAGCCAAATACAGGGTGGGGGACCCTATGGCTACACCTTC. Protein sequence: CASSQIQGGGPYGYTF.

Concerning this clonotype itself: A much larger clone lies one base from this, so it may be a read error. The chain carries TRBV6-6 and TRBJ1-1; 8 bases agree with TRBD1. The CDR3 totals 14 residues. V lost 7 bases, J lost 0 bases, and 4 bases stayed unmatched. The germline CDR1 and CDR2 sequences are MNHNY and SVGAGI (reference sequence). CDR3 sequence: CASNDRGLNTEAFF. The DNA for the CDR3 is TGTGCCAGCAACGACAGGGGATTGAACACTGAAGCTTTCTTT.

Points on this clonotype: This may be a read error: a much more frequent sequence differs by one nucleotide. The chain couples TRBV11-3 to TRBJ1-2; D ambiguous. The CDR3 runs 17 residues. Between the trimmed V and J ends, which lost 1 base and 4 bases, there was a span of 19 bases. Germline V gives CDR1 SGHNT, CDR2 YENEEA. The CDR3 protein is CASSLARRTKNCYGYTF. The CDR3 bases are TGTGCCAGCAGCTTAGCAAGGCGGACCAAAAATTGCTATGGCTACACCTTC.

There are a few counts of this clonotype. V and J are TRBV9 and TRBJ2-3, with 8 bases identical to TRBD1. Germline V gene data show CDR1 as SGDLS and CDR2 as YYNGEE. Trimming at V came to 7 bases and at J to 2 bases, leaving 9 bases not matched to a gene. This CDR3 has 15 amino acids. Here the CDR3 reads CASRVGTGSTDTQYF. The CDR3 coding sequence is TGTGCCAGCCGAGTTGGGACAGGCTCCACAGATACGCAGTATTTT.

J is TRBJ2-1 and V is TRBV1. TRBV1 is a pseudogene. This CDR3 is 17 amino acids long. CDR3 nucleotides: TGCACCAGCAGCCAAGCTCTAAAGCGGGGCTCGTACAATGAGCAGTTCTTC. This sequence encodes CTSSQALKRGSYNEQFF.

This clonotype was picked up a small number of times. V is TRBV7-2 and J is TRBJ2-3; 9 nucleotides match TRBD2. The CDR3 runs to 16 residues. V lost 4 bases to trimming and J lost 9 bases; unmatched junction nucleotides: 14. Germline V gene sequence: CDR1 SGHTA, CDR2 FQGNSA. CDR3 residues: CASSSEEGSGGWTQYF. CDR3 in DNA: TGTGCCAGCAGCTCCGAGGAGGGTAGCGGGGGTTGGACGCAGTATTTT.

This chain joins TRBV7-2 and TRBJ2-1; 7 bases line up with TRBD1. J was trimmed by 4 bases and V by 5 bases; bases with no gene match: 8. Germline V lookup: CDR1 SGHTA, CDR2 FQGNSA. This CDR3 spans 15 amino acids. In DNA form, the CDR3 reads TGTGCCAGCAGCCAATCGACAGGGCAGTACAATGAGCAGTTCTTC. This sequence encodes CASSQSTGQYNEQFF.

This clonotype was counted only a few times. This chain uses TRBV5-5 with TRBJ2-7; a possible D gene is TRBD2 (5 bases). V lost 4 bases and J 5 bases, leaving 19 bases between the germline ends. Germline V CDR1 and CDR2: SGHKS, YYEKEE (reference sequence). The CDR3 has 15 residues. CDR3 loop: CASSMPDGETDEQYF. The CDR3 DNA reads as TGTGCCAGCAGCATGCCCGACGGGGAGACGGACGAGCAGTACTTC.

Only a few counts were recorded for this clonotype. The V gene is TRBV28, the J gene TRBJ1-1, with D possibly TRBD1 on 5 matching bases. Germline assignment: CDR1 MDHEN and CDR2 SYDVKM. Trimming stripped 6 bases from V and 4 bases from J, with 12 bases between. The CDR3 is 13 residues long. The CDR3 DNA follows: TGTGCCAGCAGAACGGGGCAGATCACTGAAGCTTTCTTT. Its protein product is CASRTGQITEAFF.

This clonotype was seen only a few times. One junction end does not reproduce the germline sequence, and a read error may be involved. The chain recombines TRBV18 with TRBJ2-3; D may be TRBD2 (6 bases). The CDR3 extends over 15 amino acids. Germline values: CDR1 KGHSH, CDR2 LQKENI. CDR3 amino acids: CASSQGLAYTDTQYF. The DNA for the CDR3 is TGTGCCAGCTCACAGGGACTCGCCTACACAGATACACAGTATTTT.